This T cell receptor (beta chain) stems from a study of blood T cells in healthy people across ages. A second PCR, run for roughly 7 to 12 cycles, used a sample-barcoded 5' primer plus a J-beta primer mix. A single record per CDR3 protein comes from TCRdb applying MiXCR to the 5' RACE reads. The table lists about 1.4 million distinct CDR3 sequences, approximately 59% of them singletons, with roughly 6.3% in the top ten. CDR3 length: 17 residues. The V gene lost 0 bases and the J gene lost 3 bases, with 21 bases spanning the gap. Per germline, CDR1 DFQATT and CDR2 SNEGSKA (reference sequence). The J gene is TRBJ2-7, the V gene TRBV20-1; D gene unclear. This TCR derives from a man aged 18 to 30 in good health. Specimen: blood. CDR3 residues: CSARESDGEVYYYEQYF. Here the CDR3 DNA reads TGCAGTGCTAGAGAATCCGATGGAGAGGTGTATTACTACGAGCAGTACTTC.